This is a list of T cell receptor beta chains from one sample in a study of chemoradiotherapy in HPV16-positive cancers. The method was immunoSEQ multiplex PCR; TCRdb's version includes in-frame clones alone and lacks a portion of them. The sample records around 29,000 clones, nearly 95% being singletons. The sequencing used blood, collected from a patient who underwent chemoradiotherapy. The receptors were sampled from a human donor with HPV-associated anogenital cancer. Each CDR3 is given with its conserved first and last residue. The D gene is left open where the match is weak. A clone size is listed for some rows: how often the clone was seen (once, few, many), or a class if it is expanded.

>-|TRBJ1-5|TRBD1|14|TRBV15
CATSRGRGLQPQHF
TGTGCCACCAGCAGAGGCAGGGGGCTTCAGCCCCAGCATTTT
>-|TRBJ1-1|-|12|TRBV28
CASRDPRVEAFF
TGTGCCAGCAGGGACCCCAGGGTTGAAGCTTTCTTT
>once|TRBJ1-4|TRBD1|15|TRBV7-3
CASSLQGAANEKLFF
TGTGCCAGCAGCCTCCAGGGGGCGGCTAATGAAAAACTGTTTTTT
>few|TRBJ2-7|-|16|TRBV7-9
CASSVLGGRLTHEQYF
TGTGCCAGCAGCGTGCTAGGGGGTCGGCTAACGCACGAGCAGTACTTC
>-|TRBJ1-5|-|14|TRBV9
CASSPGSNNQPQHF
TGTGCCAGCAGCCCGGGTTCCAATAATCAGCCCCAGCATTTT
>-|TRBJ2-2|-|15|TRBV27
CASSLWGMDTGELFF
TGTGCCAGCAGTCTTTGGGGGATGGACACCGGGGAGCTGTTTTTT
>-|TRBJ2-5|-|13|TRBV19
CASSTNREETQYF
TGTGCCAGTAGTACAAACAGGGAGGAGACCCAGTACTTC
>-|TRBJ2-7|TRBD1|13|TRBV6-5
CASKGQGLYEQYF
TGTGCCAGCAAGGGACAGGGTTTATACGAGCAGTACTTC
>-|TRBJ2-1|TRBD2|17|TRBV18
CASSPRTSGTSYNEQFF
TGTGCCAGCTCACCAAGGACTAGCGGGACTTCCTACAATGAGCAGTTCTTC
>-|TRBJ1-2|TRBD1|15|TRBV6-5
CASGKSRGRGYGYTF
TGTGCCAGCGGCAAATCCAGGGGGCGCGGCTATGGCTACACCTTC
>-|TRBJ2-2|-|12|TRBV11-3
CASSFDTGELFF
TGTGCCAGCAGCTTTGACACCGGGGAGCTGTTTTTT
>-|TRBJ2-7|TRBD1|17|TRBV10-3
CAISPDIGQGVAYEQYF
TGTGCCATCAGCCCCGATATAGGTCAGGGGGTTGCCTACGAGCAGTACTTC
>-|TRBJ2-3|-|13|TRBV6-1
CASSGQYTDTQYF
TGTGCCAGCAGTGGACAGTACACAGATACGCAGTATTTT
>-|TRBJ1-3|TRBD1|14|TRBV5-1
CASSTGGTGNTIYF
TGCGCCAGCAGTACAGGGGGCACTGGAAACACCATATATTTT
>once|TRBJ1-5|TRBD1|12|TRBV28
CAGQDSNQPQHF
TGTGCCGGACAGGATAGCAATCAGCCCCAGCATTTT
>-|TRBJ2-3|TRBD1|14|TRBV5-5
CASRWDRGPDTQYF
TGTGCCAGCAGGTGGGACAGGGGTCCAGATACGCAGTATTTT
>-|TRBJ2-3|TRBD2|15|TRBV7-7
CASSPQLAGADTQYF
TGTGCCAGCAGCCCCCAACTAGCGGGGGCCGATACGCAGTATTTT
>once|TRBJ2-5|-|15|TRBV7-9
CASSLVVGAAETQYF
TGTGCCAGCAGCTTAGTGGTGGGGGCAGCAGAGACCCAGTACTTC
>-|TRBJ2-1|-|15|TRBV6-1
CASSEVPWNYNEQFF
TGTGCCAGCAGTGAAGTGCCTTGGAATTACAATGAGCAGTTCTTC
>-|TRBJ1-1|-|16|TRBV21-1
CASRFAIAPIRTEAFF
TGTGCCAGCAGGTTCGCGATAGCTCCAATTCGCACTGAAGCTTTCTTT
>once|TRBJ2-7|-|14|TRBV28
CASSLLGNFYEQYF
TGTGCCAGCAGTTTACTGGGGAATTTCTACGAGCAGTACTTC
>few|TRBJ2-7|TRBD1|13|TRBV7-9
CASSFPGGREQYF
TGTGCCAGCAGCTTCCCAGGGGGCCGCGAGCAGTACTTC